This entry lists 3 T cell receptor beta chains sequenced from one sample in a study of blood T cell repertoires in COVID-19 (dated by TCRdb to 2019 to 2021). Library creation used the immunoSEQ multiplex PCR assay. The immuneACCESS repertoire file appears here via TCRdb, limited to in-frame rearrangements. These files lack a portion of the clones; in checked studies, under half of the deficit traces to unresolved V genes, and the cause of the others is not known. Within this sample are 200,000 to 300,000 clones, with over 70% of them counted one time only. The ten biggest clones cover around 3.1% of the sample. Input material: PBMCs or T cells enriched from blood (not recorded which). Receptors were obtained from a woman aged 40 to 49 who had been exposed to COVID-19.

The CDR3 loop is CASSTTGTGFIQPQHF. The CDR3 nucleotides are TGTGCCAGCAGTACCACCGGGACAGGGTTTATTCAGCCCCAGCATTTT. The genes are TRBV27 and TRBJ1-5; 9 bases match TRBD1. The J segment lost 6 bases and the V segment lost 5 bases, leaving 11 bases of the junction unmatched. The CDR3 length is 16 residues. The germline CDR1 and CDR2 sequences are MNHEY and SMNVEV (reference sequence).

The rearrangement uses TRBV3-1 (or the pseudogene TRBV3-2) and TRBJ2-1, with D perhaps matching TRBD2 (5 bases). Per germline, CDR1 LGHDT and CDR2 YNNKEL (reference sequence). The length of the CDR3 is 18 residues. Trimming left V 3 bases short and J 1 base short, with 19 bases between. In DNA form, the CDR3 reads TGTGCCAGCAGCCAGTACGTTTTGAGCGGCCAATCCTACAATGAGCAGTTCTTC. Protein sequence: CASSQYVLSGQSYNEQFF.

V usage is TRBV27 and J usage is TRBJ2-3; TRBD2 aligns across 12 bases. The length of the CDR3 is 17 residues. Germline V gene sequence: CDR1 MNHEY, CDR2 SMNVEV (reference sequence). V lost 5 bases and J lost 3; bases outside the gene matches: 9. The CDR3, as DNA: TGTGCCAGCAGTCCCTCATTGACTAGCGGGGGAACAGATACGCAGTATTTT. It translates to CASSPSLTSGGTDTQYF.